This T cell receptor beta chain was identified during a study of graft-versus-host responses after intestinal transplantation. Sequencing was performed with immunoSEQ multiplex PCR; in TCRdb, only in-frame clones are kept and a portion is missing. The sample holds tens of thousands of clones, roughly 89% seen once. The sample here was PBMCs, taken around 120 days after intestinal transplantation. This clonotype originated in a human patient who received an intestinal transplant, so some T cells may come from the graft donor.

This CDR3 is CASSRGGESYEQYF. DNA for the CDR3: TGTGCCAGCAGCCGAGGCGGAGAGTCCTACGAGCAGTACTTC. This chain uses TRBV6-5 with TRBJ2-7; D gene uncertain. CDR1 MNHEY and CDR2 SVGAGI come from the germline V gene. The V end lost 6 bases, the J end lost 1 base, and 13 bases lay between the germline ends. The CDR3 runs 14 residues.